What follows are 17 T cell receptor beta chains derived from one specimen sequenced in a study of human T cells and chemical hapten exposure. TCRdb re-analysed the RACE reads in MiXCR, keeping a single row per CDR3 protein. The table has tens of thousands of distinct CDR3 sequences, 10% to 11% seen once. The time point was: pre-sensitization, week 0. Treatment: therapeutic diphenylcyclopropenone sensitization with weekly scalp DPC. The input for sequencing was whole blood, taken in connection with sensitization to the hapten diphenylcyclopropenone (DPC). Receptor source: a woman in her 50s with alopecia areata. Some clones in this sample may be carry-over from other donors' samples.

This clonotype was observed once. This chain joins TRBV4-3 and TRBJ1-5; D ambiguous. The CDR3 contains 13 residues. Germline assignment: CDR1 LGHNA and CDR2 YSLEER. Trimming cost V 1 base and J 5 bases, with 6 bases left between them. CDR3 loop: CASSQGWDQPQHF. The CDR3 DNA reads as TGCGCCAGCAGCCAAGGATGGGATCAGCCCCAGCATTTT.

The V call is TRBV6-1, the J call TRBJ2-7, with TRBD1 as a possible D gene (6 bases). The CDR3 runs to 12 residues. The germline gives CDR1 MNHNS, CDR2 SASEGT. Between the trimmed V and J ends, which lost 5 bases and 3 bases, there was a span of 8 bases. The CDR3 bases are TGTGCCAGCAGTACAGGGTACTACGAGCAGTACTTC. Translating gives CASSTGYYEQYF.

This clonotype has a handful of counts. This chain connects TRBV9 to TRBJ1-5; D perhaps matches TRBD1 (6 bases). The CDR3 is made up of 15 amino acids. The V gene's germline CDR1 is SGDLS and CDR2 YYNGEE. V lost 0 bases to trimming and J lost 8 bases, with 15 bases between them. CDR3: CASSVEGTSSEPQHF. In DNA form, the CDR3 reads TGTGCCAGCAGCGTAGAAGGGACATCCTCGGAGCCCCAGCATTTT.

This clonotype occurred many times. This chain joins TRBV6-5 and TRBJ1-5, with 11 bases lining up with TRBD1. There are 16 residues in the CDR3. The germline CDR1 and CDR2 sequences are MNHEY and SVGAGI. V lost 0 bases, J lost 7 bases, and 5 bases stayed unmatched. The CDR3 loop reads CASSYSGQGARQPQHF. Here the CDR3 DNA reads TGTGCCAGCAGTTACTCCGGACAGGGGGCAAGGCAGCCCCAGCATTTT.

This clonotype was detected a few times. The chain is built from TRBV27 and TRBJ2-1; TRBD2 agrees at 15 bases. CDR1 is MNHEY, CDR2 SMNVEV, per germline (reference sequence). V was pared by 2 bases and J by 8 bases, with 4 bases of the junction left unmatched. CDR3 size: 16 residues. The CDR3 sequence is CASSLGLAGGPHEQFF. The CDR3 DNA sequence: TGTGCCAGCAGTTTAGGACTAGCGGGAGGGCCCCATGAGCAGTTCTTC.

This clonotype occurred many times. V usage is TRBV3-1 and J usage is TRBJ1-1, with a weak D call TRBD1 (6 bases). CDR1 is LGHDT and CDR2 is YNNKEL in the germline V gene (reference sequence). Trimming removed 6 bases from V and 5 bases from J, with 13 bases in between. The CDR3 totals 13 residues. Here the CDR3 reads CASSPRGRTEAFF. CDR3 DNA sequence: TGTGCCAGCAGTCCCCGGGGGCGGACTGAAGCTTTCTTT.

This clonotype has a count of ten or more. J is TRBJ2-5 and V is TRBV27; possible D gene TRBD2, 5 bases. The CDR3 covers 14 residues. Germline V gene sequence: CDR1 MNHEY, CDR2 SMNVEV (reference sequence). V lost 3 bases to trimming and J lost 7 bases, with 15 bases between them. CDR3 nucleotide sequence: TGTGCCAGCAGTTTTCCTAGCCACGAAAGGACCCAGTACTTC. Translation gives CASSFPSHERTQYF.

In DNA form, the CDR3 reads TGTGCCAGCAGCTTAGGGGCCGGGACAGGGAAGAATGAGCAGTTCTTC. As protein: CASSLGAGTGKNEQFF. The rearrangement joins TRBV7-2 to TRBJ2-1; 9 bases line up with TRBD1. The CDR3 is 16 residues long. Per germline, CDR1 SGHTA and CDR2 FQGNSA. V was pared by 1 base and J by 7 bases, with 8 bases of the junction left unmatched.

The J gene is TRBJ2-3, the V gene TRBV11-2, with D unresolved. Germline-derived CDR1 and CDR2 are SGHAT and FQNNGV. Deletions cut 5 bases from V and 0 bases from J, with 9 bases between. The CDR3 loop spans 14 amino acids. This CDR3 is CASSRTGSTDTQYF. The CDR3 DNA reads TGTGCCAGCAGCCGAACGGGTAGCACAGATACGCAGTATTTT.

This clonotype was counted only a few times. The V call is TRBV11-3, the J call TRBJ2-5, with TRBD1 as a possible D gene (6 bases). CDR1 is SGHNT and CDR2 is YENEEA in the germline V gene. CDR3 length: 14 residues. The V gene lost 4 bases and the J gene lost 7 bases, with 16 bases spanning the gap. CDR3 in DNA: TGTGCCAGCAGCTCTCGGACAGCCCCGGGGACCCAGTACTTC. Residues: CASSSRTAPGTQYF. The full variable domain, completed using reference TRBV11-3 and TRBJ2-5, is EAGVVQSPRYKIIEKKQPVAFWCNPISGHNTLYWYLQNLGQGPELLIRYENEEAVDDSQLPKDRFSAERLKGVDSTLKIQPAELGDSAVYLCASSSRTAPGTQYFGPGTRLLVL.

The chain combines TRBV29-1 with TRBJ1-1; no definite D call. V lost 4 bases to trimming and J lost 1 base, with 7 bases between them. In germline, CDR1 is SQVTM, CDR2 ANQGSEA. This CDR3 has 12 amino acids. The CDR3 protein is CSVGEGNTEAFF. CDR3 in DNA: TGCAGCGTTGGGGAGGGGAACACTGAAGCTTTCTTT. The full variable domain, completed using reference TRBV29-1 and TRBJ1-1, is SAVISQKPSRDICQRGTSLTIQCQVDSQVTMMFWYRQQPGQSLTLIATANQGSEATYESGFVIDKFPISRPNLTFSTLTVSNMSPEDSSIYLCSVGEGNTEAFFGQGTRLTVV.

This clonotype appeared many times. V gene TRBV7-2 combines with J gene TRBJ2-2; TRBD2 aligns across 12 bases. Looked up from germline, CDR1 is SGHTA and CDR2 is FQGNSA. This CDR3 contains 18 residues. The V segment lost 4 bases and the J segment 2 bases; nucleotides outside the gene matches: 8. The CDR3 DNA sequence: TGTGCCAGCAGCTCTCTGACTAGCGGGGGCCTAAACACCGGGGAGCTGTTTTTT. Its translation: CASSSLTSGGLNTGELFF. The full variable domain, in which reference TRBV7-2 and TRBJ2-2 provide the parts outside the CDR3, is GAGVSQSPSNKVTEKGKDVELRCDPISGHTALYWYRQSLGQGLEFLIYFQGNSAPDKSGLPSDRFSAERTGGSVSTLTIQRTQQEDSAVYLCASSSLTSGGLNTGELFFGEGSRLTVL.

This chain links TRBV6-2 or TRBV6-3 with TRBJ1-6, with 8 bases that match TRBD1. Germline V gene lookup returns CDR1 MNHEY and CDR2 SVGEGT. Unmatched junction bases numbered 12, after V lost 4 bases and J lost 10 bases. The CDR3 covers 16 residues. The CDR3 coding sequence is TGTGCCAGCAGTTCCTACAGGGGGATAGGTGGATCACCCCTCCACTTT. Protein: CASSSYRGIGGSPLHF.

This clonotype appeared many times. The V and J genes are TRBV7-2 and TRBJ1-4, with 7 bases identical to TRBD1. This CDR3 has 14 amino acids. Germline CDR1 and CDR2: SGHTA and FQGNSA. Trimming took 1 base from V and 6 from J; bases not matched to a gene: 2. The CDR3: CASSLGRGHEKLFF. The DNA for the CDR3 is TGTGCCAGCAGCTTAGGGAGGGGGCATGAAAAACTGTTTTTT. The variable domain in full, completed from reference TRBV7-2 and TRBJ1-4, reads GAGVSQSPSNKVTEKGKDVELRCDPISGHTALYWYRQSLGQGLEFLIYFQGNSAPDKSGLPSDRFSAERTGGSVSTLTIQRTQQEDSAVYLCASSLGRGHEKLFFGSGTQLSVL.

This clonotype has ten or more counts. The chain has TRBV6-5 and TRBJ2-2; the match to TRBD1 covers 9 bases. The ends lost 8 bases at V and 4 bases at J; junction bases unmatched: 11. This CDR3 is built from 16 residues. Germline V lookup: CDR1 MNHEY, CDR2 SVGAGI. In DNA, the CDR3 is TGTGCCAGCGCTAAGACCGGGACAGGGCGCACCGGGGAGCTGTTTTTT. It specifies CASAKTGTGRTGELFF.

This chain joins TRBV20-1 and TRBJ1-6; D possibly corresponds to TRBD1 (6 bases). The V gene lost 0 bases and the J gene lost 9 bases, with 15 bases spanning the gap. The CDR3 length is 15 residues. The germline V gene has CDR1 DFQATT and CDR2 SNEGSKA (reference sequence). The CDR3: CSARDSQTGSSPLHF. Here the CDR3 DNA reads TGCAGTGCTAGAGACTCCCAGACAGGTTCTTCACCCCTCCACTTT.

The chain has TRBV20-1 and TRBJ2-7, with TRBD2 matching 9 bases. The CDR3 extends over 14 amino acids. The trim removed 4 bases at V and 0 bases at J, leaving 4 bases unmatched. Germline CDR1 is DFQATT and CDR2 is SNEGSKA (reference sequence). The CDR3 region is CSATLAGASYEQYF. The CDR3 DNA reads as TGCAGTGCTACCTTAGCGGGGGCCTCCTACGAGCAGTACTTC.